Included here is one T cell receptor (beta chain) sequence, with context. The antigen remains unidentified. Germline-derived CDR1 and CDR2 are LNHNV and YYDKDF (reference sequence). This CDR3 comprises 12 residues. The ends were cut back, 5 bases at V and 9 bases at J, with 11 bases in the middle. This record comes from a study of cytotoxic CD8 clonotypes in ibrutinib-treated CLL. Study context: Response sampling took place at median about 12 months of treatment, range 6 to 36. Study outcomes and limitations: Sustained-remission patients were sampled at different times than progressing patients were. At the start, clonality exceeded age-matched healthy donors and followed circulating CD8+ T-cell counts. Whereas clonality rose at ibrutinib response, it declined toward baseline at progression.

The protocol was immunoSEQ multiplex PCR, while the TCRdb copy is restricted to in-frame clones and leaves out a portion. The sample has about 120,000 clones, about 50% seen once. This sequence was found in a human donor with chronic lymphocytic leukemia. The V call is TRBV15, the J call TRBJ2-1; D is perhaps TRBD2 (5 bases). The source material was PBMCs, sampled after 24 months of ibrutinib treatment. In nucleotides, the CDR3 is TGTGCCACCAGCCCAGGACTGGTTGAGCAGTTCTTC. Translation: CATSPGLVEQFF.